This T cell receptor (beta chain) was recorded in a study of PD-1 blockade in classical Hodgkin lymphoma. Produced via immunoSEQ multiplex PCR; TCRdb's table is partial and in-frame only. Counted here are under 80,000 clones, about 85% occurring once; the ten biggest clones make up about 8.1%. General study results and limits: Repertoires differed for reasons still undefined, possibly disease activity or prior therapy. Initiation of nivolumab under 1 year after ASCT led to exclusion of patients. Baseline diversity resembling that of newly diagnosed patients was seen in complete responders.

As for time point: cycle 4 day 1 (C4D1), after less than seven weeks of nivolumab. Relapse after autologous stem cell transplantation occurred in every patient, and brentuximab vedotin exposure varied. This CDR3 contains 13 residues. Germline values: CDR1 LNHDA, CDR2 SQIVND (reference sequence). Unmatched junction bases numbered 2, after V lost 7 bases and J lost 2 bases. Regarding this clone: The antigen is undetermined.

This sequence originates from a human donor with classical Hodgkin lymphoma. Sequenced material: peripheral blood mononuclear cells (PBMCs), taken before the fourth cycle of nivolumab. The V call is TRBV19, the J call TRBJ2-1; 7 nucleotides match TRBD2. CDR3 in amino acids: CASNAGAYNEQFF. Here the CDR3 DNA reads TGTGCCAGTAATGCGGGGGCCTACAATGAGCAGTTCTTC.